Listed here is a single T cell receptor beta chain. Its cognate antigen is unknown. The source of the sample is a study of shared clonotypes between healthy human individuals. Each subset's genomic DNA was shared equally among a number of immunoSEQ plates. The method was immunoSEQ multiplex PCR; TCRdb's version includes in-frame clones alone and lacks a portion of them. Of approximately 2,000,000 clones in the sample, just under 95% were seen once. Naive CD8 populations comprised CD45RO-negative cells positively selected for CCR7, excluding terminally differentiated effector memory CD45RA+ cells. Findings of the study overall: Among the subsets, naive ones generally showed larger estimated richness than memory ones. Enrolling few donors narrowed the genetic and exposure-history diversity that was represented.

Trimming removed 3 bases from V and 6 bases from J, with 15 bases in between. From germline, CDR1 is MRHNA and CDR2 SNTAGT. The length of the CDR3 is 15 residues. The sample taken for sequencing was naive CD8+ T cells from PBMCs. V usage is TRBV6-4 and J usage is TRBJ2-1; possibly TRBD1 for D (5 bases). The clonotype originates from a man between 18 and 35 years old in good health. Some clones in this sample may be carry-over from other donors' samples. The CDR3 sequence: CASSERRVPSNEQFF. The CDR3 DNA follows: TGTGCCAGCAGTGAGCGCAGGGTACCTTCCAATGAGCAGTTCTTC.